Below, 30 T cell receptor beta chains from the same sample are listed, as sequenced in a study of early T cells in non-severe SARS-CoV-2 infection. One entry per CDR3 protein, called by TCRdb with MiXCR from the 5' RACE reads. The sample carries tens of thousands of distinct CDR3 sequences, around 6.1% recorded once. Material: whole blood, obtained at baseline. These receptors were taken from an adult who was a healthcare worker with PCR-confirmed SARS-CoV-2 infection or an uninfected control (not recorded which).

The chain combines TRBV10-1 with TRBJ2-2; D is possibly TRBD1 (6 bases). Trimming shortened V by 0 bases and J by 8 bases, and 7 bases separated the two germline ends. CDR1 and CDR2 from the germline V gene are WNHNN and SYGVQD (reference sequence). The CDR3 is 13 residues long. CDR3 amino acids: CASSESGQGELFF. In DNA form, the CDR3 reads TGCGCCAGCAGTGAGTCGGGACAAGGGGAGCTGTTTTTT.

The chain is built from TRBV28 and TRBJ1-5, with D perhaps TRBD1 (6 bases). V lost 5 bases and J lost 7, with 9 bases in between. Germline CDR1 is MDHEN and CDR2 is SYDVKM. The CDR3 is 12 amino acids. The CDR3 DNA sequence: TGTGCCAGCAGTACGGGACAACAGCCCCAGCATTTT. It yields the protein CASSTGQQPQHF.

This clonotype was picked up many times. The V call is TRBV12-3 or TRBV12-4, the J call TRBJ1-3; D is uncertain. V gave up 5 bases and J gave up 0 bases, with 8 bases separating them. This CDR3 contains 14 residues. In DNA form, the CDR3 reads TGTGCCAGCAGTGGGATTATCTCTGGAAACACCATATATTTT. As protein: CASSGIISGNTIYF.

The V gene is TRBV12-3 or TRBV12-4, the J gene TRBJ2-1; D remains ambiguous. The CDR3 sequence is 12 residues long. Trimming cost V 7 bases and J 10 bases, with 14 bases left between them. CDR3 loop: CASTPDPPEQFF. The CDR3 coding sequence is TGTGCCAGCACCCCGGACCCGCCAGAGCAGTTCTTC.

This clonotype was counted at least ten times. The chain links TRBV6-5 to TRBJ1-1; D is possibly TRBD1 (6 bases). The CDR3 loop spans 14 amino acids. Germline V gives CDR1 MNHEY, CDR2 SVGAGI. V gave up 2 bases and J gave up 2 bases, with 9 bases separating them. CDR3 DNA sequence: TGTGCCAGCAGTTACGGAGGGGGAAACACTGAAGCTTTCTTT. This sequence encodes CASSYGGGNTEAFF.

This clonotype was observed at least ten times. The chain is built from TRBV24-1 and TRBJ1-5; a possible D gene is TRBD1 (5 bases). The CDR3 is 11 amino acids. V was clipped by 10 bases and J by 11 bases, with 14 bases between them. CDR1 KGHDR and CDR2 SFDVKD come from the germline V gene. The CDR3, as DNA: TGTGCCACTAGTACCGGGGCGACCCAGCATTTT. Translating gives CATSTGATQHF.

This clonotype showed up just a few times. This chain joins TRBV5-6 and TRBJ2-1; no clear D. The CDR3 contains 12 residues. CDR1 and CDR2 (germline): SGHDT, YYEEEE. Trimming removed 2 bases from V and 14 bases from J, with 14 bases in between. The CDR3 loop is CASSLTTTPEFF. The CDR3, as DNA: TGTGCCAGCAGCTTAACGACCACGCCGGAGTTCTTC.

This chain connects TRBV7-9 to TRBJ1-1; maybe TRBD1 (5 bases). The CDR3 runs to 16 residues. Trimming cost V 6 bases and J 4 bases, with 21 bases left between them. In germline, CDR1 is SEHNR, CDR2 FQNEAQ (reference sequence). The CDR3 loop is CASSRDVRALSTEAFF. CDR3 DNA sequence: TGTGCCAGCAGTAGGGACGTGAGAGCTCTCTCCACTGAAGCTTTCTTT.

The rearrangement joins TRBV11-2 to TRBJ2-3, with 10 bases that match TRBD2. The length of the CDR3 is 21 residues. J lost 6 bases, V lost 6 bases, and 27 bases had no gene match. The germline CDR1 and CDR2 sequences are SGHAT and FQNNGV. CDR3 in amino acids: CASSFSTSVVLAGKGGDTQYF. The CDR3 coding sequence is TGTGCCAGCAGTTTTTCTACCTCGGTGGTACTAGCGGGAAAAGGAGGGGATACGCAGTATTTT.

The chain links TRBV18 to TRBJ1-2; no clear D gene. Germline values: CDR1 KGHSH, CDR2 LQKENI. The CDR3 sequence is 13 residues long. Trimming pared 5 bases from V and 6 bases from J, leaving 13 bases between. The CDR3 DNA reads TGTGCCAGCTCATCGGCGGCAGATGATGGCTACACCTTC. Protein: CASSSAADDGYTF. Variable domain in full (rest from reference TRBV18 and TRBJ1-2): NAGVMQNPRHLVRRRGQEARLRCSPMKGHSHVYWYRQLPEEGLKFMVYLQKENIIDESGMPKERFSAEFPKEGPSILRIQQVVRGDSAAYFCASSSAADDGYTFGSGTRLTVV.

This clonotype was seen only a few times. Here the CDR3 DNA reads TGTGCCAGCAGTTCCACTCTACCGGGACAGGGGGCAGACTATGGCTACACCTTC. It specifies CASSSTLPGQGADYGYTF. V and J are TRBV12-3 or TRBV12-4 and TRBJ1-2, with 12 bases that match TRBD1. The CDR3 length is 18 residues. The V segment lost 4 bases and the J segment 3 bases; nucleotides outside the gene matches: 12.

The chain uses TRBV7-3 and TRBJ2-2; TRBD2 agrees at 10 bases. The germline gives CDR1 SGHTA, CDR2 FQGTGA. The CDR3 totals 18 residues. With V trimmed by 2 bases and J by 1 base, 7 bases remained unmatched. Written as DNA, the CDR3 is TGTGCCAGCAGCTTACGAGCTAGCGGGGGTCTGAACACCGGGGAGCTGTTTTTT. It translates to CASSLRASGGLNTGELFF.

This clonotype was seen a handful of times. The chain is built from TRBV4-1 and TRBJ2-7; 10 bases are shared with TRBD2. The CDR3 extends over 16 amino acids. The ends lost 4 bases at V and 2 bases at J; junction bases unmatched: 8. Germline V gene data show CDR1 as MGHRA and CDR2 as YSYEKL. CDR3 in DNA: TGCGCCAGCAGCCTAGTAGGACTAGCGGCACCCTACGAGCAGTACTTC. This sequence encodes CASSLVGLAAPYEQYF.

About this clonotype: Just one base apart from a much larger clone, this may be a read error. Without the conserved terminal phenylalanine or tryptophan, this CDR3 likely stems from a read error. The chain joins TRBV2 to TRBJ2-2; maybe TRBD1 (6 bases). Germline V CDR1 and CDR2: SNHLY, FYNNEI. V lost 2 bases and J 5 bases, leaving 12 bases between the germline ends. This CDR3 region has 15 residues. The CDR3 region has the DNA TGTGCCAGCAGTGAAATACAGGGAAAGACCGGGGAGCTGTTTCTT. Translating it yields CASSEIQGKTGELFL.

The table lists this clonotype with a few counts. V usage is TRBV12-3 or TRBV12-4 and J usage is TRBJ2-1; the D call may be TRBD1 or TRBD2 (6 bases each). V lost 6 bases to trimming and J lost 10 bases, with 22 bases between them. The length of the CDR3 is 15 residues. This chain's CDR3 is CASSIDRRGIEEQFF. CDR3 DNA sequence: TGTGCCAGCAGCATTGACAGGAGGGGAATTGAAGAGCAGTTCTTC.

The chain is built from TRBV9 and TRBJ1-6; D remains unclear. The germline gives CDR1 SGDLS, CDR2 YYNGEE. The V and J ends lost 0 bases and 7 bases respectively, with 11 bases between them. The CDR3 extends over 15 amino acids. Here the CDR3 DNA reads TGTGCCAGCAGCGTAGAAGCCAGCTTAAATTCACCCCTCCACTTT. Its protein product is CASSVEASLNSPLHF. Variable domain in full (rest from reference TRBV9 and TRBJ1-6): DSGVTQTPKHLITATGQRVTLRCSPRSGDLSVYWYQQSLDQGLQFLIQYYNGEERAKGNILERFSAQQFPDLHSELNLSSLELGDSALYFCASSVEASLNSPLHFGNGTRLTVT.

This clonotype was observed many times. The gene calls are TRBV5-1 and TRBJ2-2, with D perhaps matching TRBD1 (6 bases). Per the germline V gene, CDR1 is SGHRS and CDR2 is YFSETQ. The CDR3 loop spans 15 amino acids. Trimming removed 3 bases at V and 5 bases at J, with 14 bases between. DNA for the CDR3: TGCGCCAGCAGCTATGACAGGACTGGGACCGGGGAGCTGTTTTTT. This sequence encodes CASSYDRTGTGELFF.

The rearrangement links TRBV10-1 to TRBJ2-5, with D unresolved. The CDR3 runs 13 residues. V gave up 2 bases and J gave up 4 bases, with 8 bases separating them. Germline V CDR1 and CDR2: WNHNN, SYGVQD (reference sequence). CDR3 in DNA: TGCGCCAGCAGTGAGGAGCCCTCAGAGACCCAGTACTTC. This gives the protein CASSEEPSETQYF.

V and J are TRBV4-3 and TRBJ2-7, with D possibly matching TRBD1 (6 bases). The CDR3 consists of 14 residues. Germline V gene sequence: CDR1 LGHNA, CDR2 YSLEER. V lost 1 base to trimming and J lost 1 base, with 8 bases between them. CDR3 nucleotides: TGCGCCAGCAGCCAAGTACAGGGTTCCTACGAGCAGTACTTC. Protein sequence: CASSQVQGSYEQYF.

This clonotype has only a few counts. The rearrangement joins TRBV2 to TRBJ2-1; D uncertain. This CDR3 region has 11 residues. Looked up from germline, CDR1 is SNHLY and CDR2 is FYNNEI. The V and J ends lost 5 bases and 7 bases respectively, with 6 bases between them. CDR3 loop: CASSPFNEQFF. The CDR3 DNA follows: TGTGCCAGCAGTCCATTTAATGAGCAGTTCTTC.

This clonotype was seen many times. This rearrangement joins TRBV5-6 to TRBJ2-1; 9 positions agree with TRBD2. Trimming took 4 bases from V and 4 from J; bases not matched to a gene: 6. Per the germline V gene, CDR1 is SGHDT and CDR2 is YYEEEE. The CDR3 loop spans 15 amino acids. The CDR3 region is CASSPSSGEYNEQFF. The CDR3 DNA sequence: TGTGCCAGCAGCCCTTCTAGCGGGGAATACAATGAGCAGTTCTTC.

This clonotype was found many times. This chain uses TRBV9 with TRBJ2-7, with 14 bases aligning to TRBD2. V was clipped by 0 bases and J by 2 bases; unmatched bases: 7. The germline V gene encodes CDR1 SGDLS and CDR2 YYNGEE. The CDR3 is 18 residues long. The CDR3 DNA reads TGTGCCAGCAGCGTAGAGGAGACTAGCGGGGGGGCAACCTACGAGCAGTACTTC. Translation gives CASSVEETSGGATYEQYF. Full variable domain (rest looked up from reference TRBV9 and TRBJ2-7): DSGVTQTPKHLITATGQRVTLRCSPRSGDLSVYWYQQSLDQGLQFLIQYYNGEERAKGNILERFSAQQFPDLHSELNLSSLELGDSALYFCASSVEETSGGATYEQYFGPGTRLTVT.

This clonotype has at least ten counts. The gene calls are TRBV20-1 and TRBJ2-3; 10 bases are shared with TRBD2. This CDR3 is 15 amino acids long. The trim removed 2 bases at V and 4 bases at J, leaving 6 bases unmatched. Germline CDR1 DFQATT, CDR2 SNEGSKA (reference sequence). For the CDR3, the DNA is TGCAGTGCTAGAAAAGCCAGCGGGGGGGCAGATACGCAGTATTTT. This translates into CSARKASGGADTQYF.

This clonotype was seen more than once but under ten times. The CDR3 DNA sequence: TGTGCCAGCAGCTTAAAAGAAAAACATCCGGGCTACGAGCAGTACTTC. Protein: CASSLKEKHPGYEQYF. The V and J genes are TRBV13 and TRBJ2-7; no reliable D call. The CDR3 loop spans 16 amino acids. Trimming stripped 2 bases from V and 3 bases from J, with 17 bases between. CDR1 and CDR2 from the germline V gene are PRHDT and FYEKMQ (reference sequence).

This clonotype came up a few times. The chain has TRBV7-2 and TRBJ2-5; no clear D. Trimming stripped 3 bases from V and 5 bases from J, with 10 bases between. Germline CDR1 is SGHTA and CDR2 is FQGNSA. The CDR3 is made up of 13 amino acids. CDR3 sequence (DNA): TGTGCCAGCAGCTTTTTCCAGAGGGAGACCCAGTACTTC. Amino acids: CASSFFQRETQYF.

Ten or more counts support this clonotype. The CDR3 DNA follows: TGTGCCAGCAGCTTATCCGGCAGGGCGGTCGATTCACCCCTCCACTTT. It codes for CASSLSGRAVDSPLHF. This chain connects TRBV7-6 to TRBJ1-6, with D maybe TRBD1 (5 bases). Germline CDR1 and CDR2: SGHVS and FNYEAQ. There are 16 residues in the CDR3. Deletions cut 2 bases from V and 8 bases from J, with 16 bases between.

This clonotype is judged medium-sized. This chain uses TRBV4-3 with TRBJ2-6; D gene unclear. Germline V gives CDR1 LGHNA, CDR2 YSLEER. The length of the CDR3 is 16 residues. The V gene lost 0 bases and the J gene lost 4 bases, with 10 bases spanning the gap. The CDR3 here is CASSQEGLGGANVLTF. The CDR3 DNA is TGCGCCAGCAGCCAAGAAGGGTTAGGAGGGGCCAACGTCCTGACTTTC.

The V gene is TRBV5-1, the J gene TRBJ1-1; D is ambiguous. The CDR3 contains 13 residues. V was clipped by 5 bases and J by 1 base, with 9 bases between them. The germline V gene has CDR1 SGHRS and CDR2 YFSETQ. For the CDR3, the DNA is TGCGCCAGCAGAACCGACGGGAACACTGAAGCTTTCTTT. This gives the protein CASRTDGNTEAFF.

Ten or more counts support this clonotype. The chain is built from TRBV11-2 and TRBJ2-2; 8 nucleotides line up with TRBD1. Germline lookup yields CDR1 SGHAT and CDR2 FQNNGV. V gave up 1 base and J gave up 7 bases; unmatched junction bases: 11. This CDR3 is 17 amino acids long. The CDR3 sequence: CASSLGILQGANGELFF. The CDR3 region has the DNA TGTGCCAGCAGCTTAGGTATCCTGCAGGGGGCGAACGGGGAGCTGTTTTTT.

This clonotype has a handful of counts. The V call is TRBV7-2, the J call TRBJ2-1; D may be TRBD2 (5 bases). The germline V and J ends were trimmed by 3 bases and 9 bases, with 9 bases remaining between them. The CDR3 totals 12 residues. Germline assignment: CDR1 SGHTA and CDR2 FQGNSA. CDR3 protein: CASSFGRGEQFF. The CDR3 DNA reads TGTGCCAGCAGCTTCGGACGGGGTGAGCAGTTCTTC.